One and the same sample provided the 28 T cell receptor beta chains below, sequenced in a study of regulatory T cells in long-lasting Graves disease (dated by TCRdb to about 2021). The intended sense of this specimen's time point label: newly diagnosed GD, antithyroid drugs for less than 3 months. RNA was extracted from PBMCs in TRIzol for both TCR sequencing and RNA sequencing. Library generation was performed with multiplex PCR. The run used an Illumina HiSeq 4000. To build TCR beta libraries, CDR3 regions were amplified by Arm-PCR using iRepertoire HTBI primers. Through fastp at Q25 and MiXCR, TCRdb rebuilt clones from the public reads, retaining in-frame beta chains. CDR3 protein duplicates are merged, each entry listing the most common genes and DNA. The sample contains 550,000 or so distinct CDR3 sequences, around 13% of them found a single time. The ten most abundant clones make up roughly 9.3% of the sample.

The sample also formed part of further work on T cells in Graves' hyperthyroidism and ophthalmopathy.

Sequencing used peripheral blood mononuclear cells (PBMCs), obtained at new diagnosis, from a patient treated with antithyroid drugs. These receptors originate from a woman between 25 and 40 years old with Graves disease. Donor details come from another sample of the same person, matched by shared clones.

This clonotype has a count of ten or more. This sequence joins TRBV28 and TRBJ2-7, with 8 bases that match TRBD1. The V gene's germline CDR1 is MDHEN and CDR2 SYDVKM. The J segment lost 0 bases and the V segment lost 4 bases, leaving 8 bases of the junction unmatched. This CDR3 has 16 amino acids. The CDR3 DNA follows: TGTGCCAGCAGTTCCCCCGGGACAGGCCTCTCCTACGAGCAGTACTTC. This encodes CASSSPGTGLSYEQYF.

This clonotype was observed many times. V and J are TRBV6-2 or TRBV6-3 and TRBJ2-7; 9 bases fit TRBD2. Germline V gives CDR1 MNHEY, CDR2 SVGEGT. Losses at the gene ends were 5 bases for V and 5 bases for J; bases not matched to a gene: 7. There are 14 residues in the CDR3. The CDR3 spells CASSPGTSLNEQYF. The CDR3 DNA is TGTGCCAGCAGTCCCGGGACTAGCTTGAACGAGCAGTACTTC.

This clonotype was recorded a few times. The gene calls are TRBV28 and TRBJ1-5; the D is unclear. Germline CDR1 reads MDHEN; CDR2 reads SYDVKM. This CDR3 contains 13 residues. V lost 5 bases and J 4 bases, leaving 9 bases between the germline ends. CDR3 sequence: CASSETKNQPQHF. The CDR3, as DNA: TGTGCCAGCAGTGAGACAAAAAATCAGCCCCAGCATTTT.

The gene calls are TRBV27 and TRBJ2-7, with D possibly matching TRBD2 (6 bases). CDR3 length: 14 residues. Germline-derived CDR1 and CDR2 are MNHEY and SMNVEV (reference sequence). V was cut by 6 bases and J by 3 bases, with 15 bases left in between. CDR3 region: CASSPTREYYEQYF. The CDR3 DNA sequence: TGTGCCAGCAGCCCGACTAGGGAATACTACGAGCAGTACTTC.

This clonotype was observed many times. The chain links TRBV5-6 to TRBJ1-4; the D is unclear. Germline CDR1 is SGHDT and CDR2 is YYEEEE. This CDR3 has 15 amino acids. V lost 0 bases to trimming and J lost 7 bases, with 13 bases between them. DNA for the CDR3: TGTGCCAGCAGCTTGGCGAGGGCGGATGGTGAAAAACTGTTTTTT. The encoded protein is CASSLARADGEKLFF.

This clonotype was counted ten times or more. V and J are TRBV15 and TRBJ1-1; unclear D gene. V lost 0 bases and J lost 3, with 8 bases in between. Germline CDR1 LNHNV, CDR2 YYDKDF (reference sequence). The CDR3 consists of 14 residues. The CDR3 here is CATSRDRVDTEAFF. CDR3 sequence (DNA): TGTGCCACCAGCAGAGATCGGGTGGACACTGAAGCTTTCTTT. The full variable domain, completed using reference TRBV15 and TRBJ1-1, is DAMVIQNPRYQVTQFGKPVTLSCSQTLNHNVMYWYQQKSSQAPKLLFHYYDKDFNNEADTPDNFQSRRPNTSFCFLDIRSPGLGDTAMYLCATSRDRVDTEAFFGQGTRLTVV.

V usage is TRBV6-5 and J usage is TRBJ1-1; a weak D match, TRBD1 (5 bases). The V end was cut by 0 bases, the J end by 4 bases, with 18 bases between. The CDR3 spans 17 residues. Germline V lookup: CDR1 MNHEY, CDR2 SVGAGI. Here the CDR3 DNA reads TGTGCCAGCAGTTACTCGTATGATTCCGGGGGTAGCACTGAAGCTTTCTTT. Translated: CASSYSYDSGGSTEAFF.

This clonotype was counted a few times. The chain uses TRBV28 and TRBJ2-7; no reliable D call. Gene TRBJ2-3 matches the end of the DNA better, so the J call may be wrong. The CDR3 runs 14 residues. CDR1 is MDHEN, CDR2 SYDVKM, per germline. The CDR3 DNA follows: TGTGCCAGCAGTTTATTGGGGTTCCCAGATACGCAGTATTTT. As protein: CASSLLGFPDTQYF.

This clonotype has at least ten counts. The V call is TRBV24-1, the J call TRBJ2-2, with D hard to call. V dropped 3 bases and J dropped 6 bases, with 10 bases sitting between them. CDR1 KGHDR and CDR2 SFDVKD come from the germline V gene. The CDR3 length is 14 residues. The CDR3 nucleotides read TGTGCCACCAGTGATCCCCCCCGTCCCGGGGAGCTGTTTTTT. This codes for CATSDPPRPGELFF.

The chain is built from TRBV5-5 and TRBJ1-4; D not certain. The germline V and J ends were trimmed by 2 bases and 7 bases, with 12 bases remaining between them. Per germline, CDR1 SGHKS and CDR2 YYEKEE (reference sequence). CDR3 length: 14 residues. The CDR3 loop is CASSFSDKVEKLFF. DNA of the CDR3: TGTGCCAGCAGCTTCTCCGACAAGGTTGAAAAACTGTTTTTT.

This clonotype was detected many times. The chain has TRBV6-1 and TRBJ1-2; D gene uncertain. Trimming removed 0 bases from V and 5 bases from J, with 13 bases in between. The germline V gene has CDR1 MNHNS and CDR2 SASEGT. This CDR3 is built from 15 residues. As DNA, the CDR3 is TGTGCCAGCAGTGAAGCACTCGTTGGCGATTATGGCTACACCTTC. Protein product: CASSEALVGDYGYTF.

This clonotype was recorded many times. This chain joins TRBV6-1 and TRBJ2-6; TRBD1 is a possible D gene (5 bases). Trimming cost V 3 bases and J 0 bases, with 15 bases left between them. The length of the CDR3 is 18 residues. From germline, CDR1 is MNHNS and CDR2 SASEGT. The CDR3 sequence is CASSDRTRSYSGANVLTF. The CDR3 DNA is TGTGCCAGCAGTGACCGGACAAGGTCCTACTCTGGGGCCAACGTCCTGACTTTC.

A remark on this clonotype: A far larger clone is a single base away, which makes a read error likely. This chain links TRBV6-2 or TRBV6-3 with TRBJ1-2; a possible D gene is TRBD1 (5 bases). The germline V gene has CDR1 MNHEY and CDR2 SVGEGT. The CDR3 is made up of 14 amino acids. This CDR3 is CAGSLEDISYGYTF. In DNA, the CDR3 is TGTGCCGGCAGTTTAGAGGACATCTCCTATGGCTACACCTTC.

The genes are TRBV19 and TRBJ2-4; the D gene is possibly TRBD1 (6 bases). Germline values: CDR1 LNHDA, CDR2 SQIVND (reference sequence). This CDR3 comprises 13 residues. Trimming cost V 5 bases and J 9 bases, with 14 bases left between them. The CDR3 DNA reads TGTGCCAGTAGTTTTGGACAGTCGCGCATTCAGTACTTC. It encodes CASSFGQSRIQYF. Combining the CDR3 with reference TRBV19 and TRBJ2-4 gives the whole variable domain DGGITQSPKYLFRKEGQNVTLSCEQNLNHDAMYWYRQDPGQGLRLIYYSQIVNDFQKGDIAEGYSVSREKKESFPLTVTSAQKNPTAFYLCASSFGQSRIQYFGAGTRLSVL.

This clonotype has a count of ten or more. This chain joins TRBV12-3 or TRBV12-4 and TRBJ2-1, with D unclear. This CDR3 is built from 15 residues. Trimming shortened V by 1 base and J by 4 bases, and 11 bases separated the two germline ends. CDR3 residues: CASSLVDREYNEQFF. Written as DNA, the CDR3 is TGTGCCAGCAGTTTAGTCGACCGAGAGTACAATGAGCAGTTCTTC.

This clonotype has at least ten counts. This sequence joins TRBV2 and TRBJ1-2; D is undetermined. The ends were cut back, 5 bases at V and 6 bases at J, with 19 bases in the middle. Germline V gene sequence: CDR1 SNHLY, CDR2 FYNNEI. The CDR3 is made up of 15 amino acids. The CDR3 protein is CASSWEHLNADGYTF. The DNA of the CDR3 is TGTGCCAGCAGTTGGGAACATTTGAACGCGGATGGCTACACCTTC. Combining the CDR3 with reference TRBV2 and TRBJ1-2 gives the whole variable domain EPEVTQTPSHQVTQMGQEVILRCVPISNHLYFYWYRQILGQKVEFLVSFYNNEISEKSEIFDDQFSVERPDGSNFTLKIRSTKLEDSAMYFCASSWEHLNADGYTFGSGTRLTVV.

This clonotype was counted ten times or more. The CDR3 sequence is CASSLIGQGLKYTEAFF. DNA of the CDR3: TGTGCCAGCAGCTTAATCGGACAGGGGCTGAAATACACTGAAGCTTTCTTT. This chain links TRBV11-2 with TRBJ1-1; TRBD1 agrees at 9 bases. CDR3 size: 17 residues. After removal of 2 bases from V and 3 bases from J, the junction contained 10 bases not matched to a gene. In germline, CDR1 is SGHAT, CDR2 FQNNGV.

V usage is TRBV27 and J usage is TRBJ2-4; 9 bases line up with TRBD1. Germline loops: CDR1 MNHEY, CDR2 SMNVEV (reference sequence). V dropped 5 bases and J dropped 3; count of bases not matched to a gene: 11. The CDR3 contains 17 residues. In DNA form, the CDR3 reads TGTGCCAGCAGTCCGATGGACAGGGGTGGGGGCAAAAACATTCAGTACTTC. Its protein is CASSPMDRGGGKNIQYF.

This clonotype has at least ten counts. V is TRBV6-1 and J is TRBJ1-2; D is uncertain. Trimming removed 7 bases from V and 6 bases from J, with 21 bases in between. In germline, CDR1 is MNHNS, CDR2 SASEGT. The CDR3 contains 15 residues. The CDR3 DNA sequence: TGTGCCAGCACCTCTCGAGGCAGGTCGGGCGATGGCTACACCTTC. Residues: CASTSRGRSGDGYTF.

This clonotype showed up just a few times. V usage is TRBV6-2 or TRBV6-3 and J usage is TRBJ2-1, with 7 bases lining up with TRBD2. Losses at the gene ends were 4 bases for V and 0 bases for J; bases not matched to a gene: 6. Per the germline V gene, CDR1 is MNHEY and CDR2 is SVGEGT. The CDR3 has 16 amino acids. In nucleotides, the CDR3 is TGTGCCAGCAGTTTAAATCTAGCGGTCTCCTACAATGAGCAGTTCTTC. As protein: CASSLNLAVSYNEQFF.

This clonotype was seen many times. The chain carries TRBV3-1 and TRBJ1-6; perhaps TRBD1 as D (6 bases). With 0 bases removed from V and 9 bases from J, the gap between germline ends came to 9 bases. Germline CDR1 LGHDT, CDR2 YNNKEL (reference sequence). CDR3 size: 14 residues. The CDR3 coding sequence is TGTGCCAGCAGCCAAGACACAGGGTTTTCACCCCTCCACTTT. Protein: CASSQDTGFSPLHF.

This clonotype was observed many times. This chain uses TRBV11-1 with TRBJ1-2, with D tentatively TRBD1 (5 bases). V lost 1 base to trimming and J lost 6 bases, with 12 bases between them. CDR1 and CDR2 from the germline V gene are SGHAT and FQDESV (reference sequence). The CDR3 is made up of 14 amino acids. DNA for the CDR3: TGTGCCAGCAGCTTAGGTCGGGGGATTGATGGCTACACCTTC. Its translation is CASSLGRGIDGYTF.

This clonotype was seen ten or more times. This sequence joins TRBV28 and TRBJ1-2; 9 nucleotides line up with TRBD1. The V and J ends lost 6 bases and 6 bases, in that order; junction bases with no gene match: 11. CDR1 and CDR2 from the germline V gene are MDHEN and SYDVKM. This CDR3 region has 15 residues. The CDR3 DNA reads TGTGCCAGCAGGGGGCCGGGACAGGGCCGTAATGGCTACACCTTC. It codes for CASRGPGQGRNGYTF.

CDR3 sequence (DNA): TGCGCCAGCAGCTTGGGAACGAGGACTGAATATGGCTACACCTTC. It specifies CASSLGTRTEYGYTF. J is TRBJ1-2 and V is TRBV5-1; D gene uncertain. The CDR3 sequence is 15 residues long. CDR1 SGHRS and CDR2 YFSETQ come from the germline V gene. Trimming took 0 bases from V and 5 from J, leaving 14 bases between them. The full variable domain, rest sourced from reference TRBV5-1 and TRBJ1-2, is KAGVTQTPRYLIKTRGQQVTLSCSPISGHRSVSWYQQTPGQGLQFLFEYFSETQRNKGNFPGRFSGRQFSNSRSEMNVSTLELGDSALYLCASSLGTRTEYGYTFGSGTRLTVV.

This clonotype appeared many times. The V gene is TRBV28, the J gene TRBJ2-2; D is uncertain. V lost 6 bases and J lost 4, with 6 bases in between. The CDR3 has 12 residues. CDR1 is MDHEN and CDR2 is SYDVKM in the germline V gene. CDR3 residues: CASSLSTGELFF. CDR3 in DNA: TGTGCCAGCAGCTTGAGCACCGGGGAGCTGTTTTTT.

In this sample, this clonotype turned up many times. This chain uses TRBV2 with TRBJ2-1; 8 bases are a match to TRBD1. This CDR3 is 13 amino acids long. CDR1 is SNHLY, CDR2 FYNNEI, per germline. Trimming at V came to 3 bases and at J to 6 bases, leaving 1 base not matched to a gene. The CDR3 here is CASSETGANEQFF. Written as DNA, the CDR3 is TGTGCCAGCAGTGAGACAGGGGCCAATGAGCAGTTCTTC.

This clonotype was picked up many times. The chain uses TRBV30 and TRBJ2-2; D unresolved. Germline V gene data show CDR1 as GTSNPN and CDR2 as SVGIG (reference sequence). CDR3 length: 11 residues. The germline V and J ends were trimmed by 3 bases and 8 bases, with 7 bases remaining between them. DNA of the CDR3: TGTGCCTGGAGCCAAATGGGGGAGCTGTTTTTT. Its protein product is CAWSQMGELFF.

This clonotype was observed many times. The chain is built from TRBV9 and TRBJ2-5; no clear D. Deletions cut 3 bases from V and 7 bases from J, with 16 bases between. The CDR3 is 14 residues long. Germline loops: CDR1 SGDLS, CDR2 YYNGEE. CDR3 in amino acids: CASSEPEPFGTQYF. Here the CDR3 DNA reads TGTGCCAGCAGCGAGCCGGAACCCTTCGGGACCCAGTACTTC.